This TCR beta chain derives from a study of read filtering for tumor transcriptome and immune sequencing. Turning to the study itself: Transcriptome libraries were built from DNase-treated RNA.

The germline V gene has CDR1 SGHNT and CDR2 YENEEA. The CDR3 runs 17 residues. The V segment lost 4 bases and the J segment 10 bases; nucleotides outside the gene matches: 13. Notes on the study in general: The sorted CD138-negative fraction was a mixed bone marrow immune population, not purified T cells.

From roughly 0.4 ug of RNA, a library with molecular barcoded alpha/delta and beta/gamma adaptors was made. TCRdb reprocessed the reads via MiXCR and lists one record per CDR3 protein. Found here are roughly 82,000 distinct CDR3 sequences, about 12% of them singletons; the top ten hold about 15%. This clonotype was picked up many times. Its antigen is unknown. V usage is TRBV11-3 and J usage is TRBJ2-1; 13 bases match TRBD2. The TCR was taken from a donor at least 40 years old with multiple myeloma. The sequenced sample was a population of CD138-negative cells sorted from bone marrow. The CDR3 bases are TGTGCCAGCAGCTCCGGACTAGCGGGAGTGTCCAATGCGGAGCAGTTCTTC. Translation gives CASSSGLAGVSNAEQFF.